The 21 T cell receptor beta chains below come from one sample, sequenced in a study of graft-versus-host responses after intestinal transplantation. Their antigens remain unidentified. Libraries were prepared by immunoSEQ multiplex PCR; TCRdb keeps only in-frame clonotypes and omits some of them. This repertoire shows around 90,000 clones, about 90% found once; its top ten account for about 0.07%. The sequencing used unstimulated CD8+ T cells sorted from spleen or lymph node cells, collected before transplant. All receptors derive from a human donor who was the organ donor for an intestinal transplant.

The chain has TRBV5-1 and TRBJ2-5; D might be TRBD2 (6 bases). The CDR3 is 15 residues long. Germline CDR1 and CDR2: SGHRS and YFSETQ. The V gene lost 5 bases and the J gene lost 5 bases, with 19 bases spanning the gap. The CDR3 DNA is TGCGCCAGCAGTTTCGGGACTCCCGGCGTCGAGACCCAGTACTTC. It yields the protein CASSFGTPGVETQYF.

J is TRBJ2-2 and V is TRBV7-6; 7 nucleotides agree with TRBD2. The V gene end was trimmed by 4 bases and the J gene end by 6 bases; junction bases not matched to a gene: 2. The CDR3 has 13 amino acids. The germline V gene encodes CDR1 SGHVS and CDR2 FNYEAQ. The DNA for the CDR3 is TGTGCCAGCAGCTCAACTAGCGCCGGGGAGCTGTTTTTT. Translation: CASSSTSAGELFF.

V is TRBV13 and J is TRBJ1-2; TRBD1 agrees at 10 bases. J gave up 6 bases and V 4 bases, and 17 bases lay outside the gene matches. CDR3 length: 18 residues. The germline V gene has CDR1 PRHDT and CDR2 FYEKMQ (reference sequence). In DNA, the CDR3 is TGTGCCAGCAGCTCCCGGGACAGGGGAAGTAGTGAAAAGGATGGCTACACCTTC. This translates into CASSSRDRGSSEKDGYTF.

The V call is TRBV29-1, the J call TRBJ2-6; tentative D call: TRBD1 (6 bases). This CDR3 region has 18 residues. V was clipped by 0 bases and J by 0 bases, with 15 bases between them. Germline values: CDR1 SQVTM, CDR2 ANQGSEA. The CDR3 sequence: CSVEEPIHRDSGANVLTF. CDR3 sequence (DNA): TGCAGCGTTGAAGAACCAATCCACAGGGACTCTGGGGCCAACGTCCTGACTTTC.

The chain has TRBV30 and TRBJ2-3, with TRBD2 identical over 10 bases. Germline CDR1 reads GTSNPN; CDR2 reads SVGIG (reference sequence). This CDR3 has 15 amino acids. V dropped 1 base and J dropped 1; count of bases not matched to a gene: 2. CDR3 sequence reads: CAWSAGTSGTDTQYF. CDR3 in DNA: TGTGCCTGGAGTGCCGGGACTAGCGGCACAGATACGCAGTATTTT. Drawing the rest from reference TRBV30 and TRBJ2-3, the complete variable domain is SQTIHQWPATLVQPVGSPLSLECTVEGTSNPNLYWYRQAAGRGLQLLFYSVGIGQISSEVPQNLSASRPQDRQFILSSKKLLLSDSGFYLCAWSAGTSGTDTQYFGPGTRLTVL.

The gene calls are TRBV10-3 and TRBJ2-7, with 7 bases matching TRBD1. This CDR3 region has 16 residues. The germline gives CDR1 ENHRY, CDR2 SYGVKD. The ends lost 0 bases at V and 2 bases at J; junction bases unmatched: 7. The CDR3 DNA reads TGTGCCATCAGTGAGTCGACGACAGGGAAGACCTACGAGCAGTACTTC. Amino acids: CAISESTTGKTYEQYF.

This chain joins TRBV6-5 and TRBJ2-1; TRBD2 aligns across 7 bases. Germline V CDR1 and CDR2: MNHEY, SVGAGI. The junction had 5 bases not matched to a gene; V was cut back by 1 base and J by 5 bases. The CDR3 consists of 15 residues. The CDR3 is CASSYFSGLNNEQFF. In nucleotides, the CDR3 is TGTGCCAGCAGTTACTTTAGCGGGCTGAACAATGAGCAGTTCTTC.

The chain combines TRBV10-3 with TRBJ1-2; 10 bases map to TRBD1. V lost 6 bases, J lost 4 bases, and 8 bases stayed unmatched. The CDR3 sequence is 15 residues long. The germline V gene has CDR1 ENHRY and CDR2 SYGVKD. The CDR3 protein is CAISPTGGRGYGYTF. The CDR3 region has the DNA TGTGCCATCAGCCCGACAGGGGGCCGTGGCTATGGCTACACCTTC.

V usage is TRBV7-9 and J usage is TRBJ1-4; 7 nucleotides agree with TRBD1. The germline gives CDR1 SEHNR, CDR2 FQNEAQ (reference sequence). V was pared by 5 bases and J by 7 bases, with 7 bases of the junction left unmatched. This CDR3 has 14 residues. In nucleotides, the CDR3 is TGTGCCAGCAGCCCACAGGGGATCCGTGAAAAACTGTTTTTT. Translating gives CASSPQGIREKLFF.

V is TRBV30 and J is TRBJ2-1; TRBD2 matches at 9 bases. Germline CDR1 GTSNPN, CDR2 SVGIG (reference sequence). J gave up 0 bases and V 5 bases, and 5 bases lay outside the gene matches. CDR3 length: 15 residues. CDR3 amino acids: CAWGSGSHSYNEQFF. The CDR3 nucleotides read TGTGCCTGGGGTAGCGGGAGTCACTCCTACAATGAGCAGTTCTTC.

The J gene is TRBJ2-7, the V gene TRBV27; 7 nucleotides agree with TRBD1. The CDR3 contains 14 residues. Germline V gene lookup returns CDR1 MNHEY and CDR2 SMNVEV (reference sequence). J gave up 5 bases and V 2 bases, and 6 bases lay outside the gene matches. The CDR3 DNA reads TGTGCCAGCAGTTTACCCGACAGGGCTCACGAGCAGTACTTC. Amino acid sequence: CASSLPDRAHEQYF.

This rearrangement joins TRBV5-1 to TRBJ2-7, with TRBD1 matching 7 bases. The CDR3 sequence is 13 residues long. Germline-derived CDR1 and CDR2 are SGHRS and YFSETQ. The V and J ends lost 4 bases and 2 bases, in that order; junction bases with no gene match: 3. CDR3 in amino acids: CASSVTGTYEQYF. The CDR3 region has the DNA TGCGCCAGCAGCGTGACAGGGACCTACGAGCAGTACTTC.

The chain is built from TRBV27 and TRBJ1-2; D ambiguous. The germline V and J ends were trimmed by 4 bases and 6 bases, with 6 bases remaining between them. The CDR3 totals 11 residues. Per the germline V gene, CDR1 is MNHEY and CDR2 is SMNVEV (reference sequence). The DNA of the CDR3 is TGTGCCAGCAGTTCTGGGCATGGCTACACCTTC. Protein: CASSSGHGYTF.

This chain uses TRBV4-1 with TRBJ2-1; 9 bases match TRBD2. There are 15 residues in the CDR3. CDR1 is MGHRA, CDR2 YSYEKL, per germline. Losses at the gene ends were 1 base for V and 9 bases for J; bases not matched to a gene: 7. This CDR3 is CASSQGLAAGVEQFF. CDR3 bases: TGCGCCAGCAGCCAAGGACTAGCGGCGGGGGTTGAGCAGTTCTTC.

The V and J genes are TRBV13 and TRBJ2-1; a weak D match, TRBD2 (5 bases). The germline V and J ends were trimmed by 0 bases and 10 bases, with 10 bases remaining between them. Per germline, CDR1 PRHDT and CDR2 FYEKMQ (reference sequence). The CDR3 is made up of 13 amino acids. CDR3 amino acids: CASSLGEGGEQFF. In nucleotides, the CDR3 is TGTGCCAGCAGCTTAGGTGAGGGCGGGGAGCAGTTCTTC.

The J gene is TRBJ2-3, the V gene TRBV6-5; maybe TRBD2 (6 bases). V lost 8 bases and J 1 base, leaving 13 bases between the germline ends. The CDR3 has 14 residues. CDR1 is MNHEY, CDR2 SVGAGI, per germline. This chain's CDR3 is CASGTWGGTDTQYF. The DNA for the CDR3 is TGTGCCAGCGGGACTTGGGGGGGCACAGATACGCAGTATTTT.

V usage is TRBV5-4 and J usage is TRBJ2-7; the match to TRBD2 covers 7 bases. This CDR3 comprises 15 residues. V lost 4 bases, J lost 0 bases, and 7 bases stayed unmatched. The germline CDR1 and CDR2 sequences are SGHNT and YYREEE (reference sequence). CDR3 nucleotide sequence: TGTGCCAGCAGCCCCTGGCCTAGCGGCTCCTACGAGCAGTACTTC. It yields the protein CASSPWPSGSYEQYF.

The chain combines TRBV13 with TRBJ1-2; 7 bases fit TRBD1. The junction had 4 bases not matched to a gene; V was cut back by 4 bases and J by 8 bases. Germline assignment: CDR1 PRHDT and CDR2 FYEKMQ (reference sequence). The CDR3 contains 12 residues. The CDR3 DNA sequence: TGTGCCAGCAGCTCGGGGACAGAAGGCTACACCTTC. Translation: CASSSGTEGYTF.

In its sample, this clone was seen a few times. The chain couples TRBV29-1 to TRBJ1-4, with D possibly being TRBD1 (5 bases). Germline values: CDR1 SQVTM, CDR2 ANQGSEA. Trimming took off 7 bases at V and 8 bases at J, with 14 bases between the two ends. This CDR3 comprises 12 residues. The CDR3: CSAPGRGEKLFF. As DNA, the CDR3 is TGCAGCGCCCCGGGACGGGGGGAAAAACTGTTTTTT.

This clone showed up just once. This sequence joins TRBV10-3 and TRBJ2-3, with TRBD2 matching over 7 bases. Germline V gene sequence: CDR1 ENHRY, CDR2 SYGVKD. J lost 0 bases, V lost 7 bases, and 22 bases had no gene match. The CDR3 spans 20 residues. DNA for the CDR3: TGTGCCATCATTGCCAAAAGGCGGGAGTTGGCATTTACTAGCACAGATACGCAGTATTTT. This translates into CAIIAKRRELAFTSTDTQYF.

V gene TRBV6-1 combines with J gene TRBJ1-2, with D possibly TRBD1 on 5 matching bases. Germline CDR1 reads MNHNS; CDR2 reads SASEGT. The CDR3 is 13 amino acids. Trimming left V 11 bases short and J 2 bases short, with 15 bases between. The CDR3 loop reads CAGGDAPNYGYTF. The DNA of the CDR3 is TGTGCCGGGGGGGACGCACCGAACTATGGCTACACCTTC.